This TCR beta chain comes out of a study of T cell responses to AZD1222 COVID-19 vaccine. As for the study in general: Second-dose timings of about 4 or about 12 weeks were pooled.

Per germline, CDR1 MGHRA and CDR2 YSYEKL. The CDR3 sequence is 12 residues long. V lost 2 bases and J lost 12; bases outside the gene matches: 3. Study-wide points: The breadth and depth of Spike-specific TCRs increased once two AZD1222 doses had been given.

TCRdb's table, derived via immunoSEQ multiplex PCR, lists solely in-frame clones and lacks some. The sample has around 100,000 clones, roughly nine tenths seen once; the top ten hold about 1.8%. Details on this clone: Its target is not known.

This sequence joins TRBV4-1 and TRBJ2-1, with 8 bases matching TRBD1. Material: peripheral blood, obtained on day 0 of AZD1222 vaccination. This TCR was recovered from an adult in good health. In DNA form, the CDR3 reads TGCGCCAGCAGCCAAACCGGGACAGGGCAGTTCTTC. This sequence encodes CASSQTGTGQFF.